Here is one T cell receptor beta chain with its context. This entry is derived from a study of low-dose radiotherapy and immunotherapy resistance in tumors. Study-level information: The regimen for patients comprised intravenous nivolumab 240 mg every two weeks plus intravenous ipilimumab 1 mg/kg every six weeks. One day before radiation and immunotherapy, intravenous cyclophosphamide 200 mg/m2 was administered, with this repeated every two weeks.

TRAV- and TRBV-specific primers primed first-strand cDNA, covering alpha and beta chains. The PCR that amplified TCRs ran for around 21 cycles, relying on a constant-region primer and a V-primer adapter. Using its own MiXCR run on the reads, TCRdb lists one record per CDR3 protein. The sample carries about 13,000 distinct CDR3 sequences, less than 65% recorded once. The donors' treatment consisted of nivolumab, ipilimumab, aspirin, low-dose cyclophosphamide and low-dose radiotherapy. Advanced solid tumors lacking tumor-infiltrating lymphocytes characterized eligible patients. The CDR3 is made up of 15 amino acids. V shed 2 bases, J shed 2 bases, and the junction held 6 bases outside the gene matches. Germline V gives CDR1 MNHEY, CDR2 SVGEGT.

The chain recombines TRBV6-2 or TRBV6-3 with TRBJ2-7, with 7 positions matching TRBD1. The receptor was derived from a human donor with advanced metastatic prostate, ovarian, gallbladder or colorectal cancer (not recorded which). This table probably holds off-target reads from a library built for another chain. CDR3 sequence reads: CASSYAGQVAYEQYF. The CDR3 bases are TGTGCCAGCAGTTACGCCGGACAGGTAGCCTACGAGCAGTACTTC.